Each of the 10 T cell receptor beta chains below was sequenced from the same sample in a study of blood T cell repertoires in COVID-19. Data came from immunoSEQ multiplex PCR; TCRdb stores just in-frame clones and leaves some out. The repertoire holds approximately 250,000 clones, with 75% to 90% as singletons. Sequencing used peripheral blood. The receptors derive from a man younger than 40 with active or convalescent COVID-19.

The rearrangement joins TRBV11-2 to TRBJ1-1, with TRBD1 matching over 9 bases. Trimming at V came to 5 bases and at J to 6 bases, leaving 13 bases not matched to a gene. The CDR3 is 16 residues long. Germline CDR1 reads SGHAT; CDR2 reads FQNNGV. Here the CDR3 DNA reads TGTGCCAGCAGCCCAGAGGATTGGACAGGGGTCCCTGAAGCTTTCTTT. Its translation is CASSPEDWTGVPEAFF.

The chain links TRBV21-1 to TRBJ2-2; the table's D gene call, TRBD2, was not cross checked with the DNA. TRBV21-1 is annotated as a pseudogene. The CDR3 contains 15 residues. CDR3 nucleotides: TGTGCCAGCAGCAAATGCTCAGCGGAGGCCGGGGAGCTGTTTTTT. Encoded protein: CASSKCSAEAGELFF.

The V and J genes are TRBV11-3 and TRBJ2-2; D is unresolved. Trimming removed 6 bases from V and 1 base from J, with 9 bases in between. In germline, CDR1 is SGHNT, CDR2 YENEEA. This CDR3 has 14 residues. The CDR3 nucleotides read TGTGCCAGCAGGGTAAAGCAGAACACCGGGGAGCTGTTTTTT. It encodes CASRVKQNTGELFF. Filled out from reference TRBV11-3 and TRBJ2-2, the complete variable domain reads EAGVVQSPRYKIIEKKQPVAFWCNPISGHNTLYWYLQNLGQGPELLIRYENEEAVDDSQLPKDRFSAERLKGVDSTLKIQPAELGDSAVYLCASRVKQNTGELFFGEGSRLTVL.

CDR3 sequence: CASSIRGQETQYF. CDR3 coding DNA: TGTGCCAGTAGTATCAGGGGGCAAGAGACCCAGTACTTC. The chain combines TRBV19 with TRBJ2-5; TRBD1 matches at 7 bases. From germline, CDR1 is LNHDA and CDR2 SQIVND (reference sequence). V was clipped by 3 bases and J by 2 bases; unmatched bases: 0. This CDR3 is built from 13 residues. Together with reference TRBV19 and TRBJ2-5, the CDR3 gives the full variable domain: DGGITQSPKYLFRKEGQNVTLSCEQNLNHDAMYWYRQDPGQGLRLIYYSQIVNDFQKGDIAEGYSVSREKKESFPLTVTSAQKNPTAFYLCASSIRGQETQYFGPGTRLLVL.

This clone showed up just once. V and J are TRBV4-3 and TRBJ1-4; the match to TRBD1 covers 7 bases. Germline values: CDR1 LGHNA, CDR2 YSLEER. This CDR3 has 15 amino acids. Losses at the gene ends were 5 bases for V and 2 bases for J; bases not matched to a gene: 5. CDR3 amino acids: CASSWTGATNEKLFF. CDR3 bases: TGCGCCAGCAGCTGGACAGGCGCGACTAATGAAAAACTGTTTTTT.

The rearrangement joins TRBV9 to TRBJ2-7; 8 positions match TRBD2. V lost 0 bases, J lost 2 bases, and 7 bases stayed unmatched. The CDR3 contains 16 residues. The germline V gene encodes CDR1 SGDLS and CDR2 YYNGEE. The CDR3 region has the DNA TGTGCCAGCAGCGTAGCTCTCGGGGGGGCAACCTACGAGCAGTACTTC. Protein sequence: CASSVALGGATYEQYF.

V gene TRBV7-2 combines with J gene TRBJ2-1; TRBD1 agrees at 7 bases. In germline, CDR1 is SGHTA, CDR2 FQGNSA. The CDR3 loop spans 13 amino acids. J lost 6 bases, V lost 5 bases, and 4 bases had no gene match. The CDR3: CASSTGQTNEQFF. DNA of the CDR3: TGTGCCAGCAGCACGGGACAGACCAATGAGCAGTTCTTC.

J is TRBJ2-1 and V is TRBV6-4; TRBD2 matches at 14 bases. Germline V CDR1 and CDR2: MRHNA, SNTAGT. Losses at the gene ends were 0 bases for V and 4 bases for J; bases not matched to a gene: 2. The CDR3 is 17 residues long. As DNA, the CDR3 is TGTGCCAGCAGTGACTCCGGGACTAGCGGGGGTTACAATGAGCAGTTCTTC. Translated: CASSDSGTSGGYNEQFF.

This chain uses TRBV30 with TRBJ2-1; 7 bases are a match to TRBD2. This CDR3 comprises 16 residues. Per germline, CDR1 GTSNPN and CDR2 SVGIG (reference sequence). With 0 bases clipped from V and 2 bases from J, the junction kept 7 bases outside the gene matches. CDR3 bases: TGTGCCTGGAGTGTAAGGGGCGGGGGAGCCTACAATGAGCAGTTCTTC. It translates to CAWSVRGGGAYNEQFF.

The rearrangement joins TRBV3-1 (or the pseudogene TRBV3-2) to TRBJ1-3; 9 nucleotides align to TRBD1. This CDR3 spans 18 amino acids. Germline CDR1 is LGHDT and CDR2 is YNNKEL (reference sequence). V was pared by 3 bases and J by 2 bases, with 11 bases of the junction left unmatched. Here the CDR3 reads CASSHPPGQGAAGNTIYF. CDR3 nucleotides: TGTGCCAGCAGCCATCCTCCGGGACAGGGAGCGGCTGGAAACACCATATATTTT.